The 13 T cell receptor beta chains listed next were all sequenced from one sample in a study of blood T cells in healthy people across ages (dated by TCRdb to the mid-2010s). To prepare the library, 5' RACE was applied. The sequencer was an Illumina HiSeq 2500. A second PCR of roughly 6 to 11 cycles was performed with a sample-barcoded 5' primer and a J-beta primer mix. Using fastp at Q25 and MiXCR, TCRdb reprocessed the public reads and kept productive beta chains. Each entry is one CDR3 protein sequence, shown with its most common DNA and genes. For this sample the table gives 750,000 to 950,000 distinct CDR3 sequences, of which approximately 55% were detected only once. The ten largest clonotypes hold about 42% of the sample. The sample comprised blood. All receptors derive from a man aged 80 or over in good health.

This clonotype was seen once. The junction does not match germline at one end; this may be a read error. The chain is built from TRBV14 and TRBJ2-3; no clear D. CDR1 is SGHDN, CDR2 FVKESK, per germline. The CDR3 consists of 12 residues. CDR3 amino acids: CANSPSGDTQYF. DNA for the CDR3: TGTGCCAACAGCCCAAGTGGGGATACGCAGTATTTT.

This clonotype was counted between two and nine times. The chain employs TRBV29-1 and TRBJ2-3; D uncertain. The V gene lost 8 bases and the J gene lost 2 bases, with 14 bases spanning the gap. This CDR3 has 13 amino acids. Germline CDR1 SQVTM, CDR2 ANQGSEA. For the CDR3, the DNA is TGCAGCCAGGCGACTCTAAACACAGATACGCAGTATTTT. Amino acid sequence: CSQATLNTDTQYF.

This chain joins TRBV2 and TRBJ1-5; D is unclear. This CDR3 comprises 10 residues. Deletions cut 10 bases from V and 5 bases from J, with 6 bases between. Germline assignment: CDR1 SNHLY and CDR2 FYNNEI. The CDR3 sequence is CAIQDQPQHF. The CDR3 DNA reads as TGTGCCATTCAAGATCAGCCCCAGCATTTT.

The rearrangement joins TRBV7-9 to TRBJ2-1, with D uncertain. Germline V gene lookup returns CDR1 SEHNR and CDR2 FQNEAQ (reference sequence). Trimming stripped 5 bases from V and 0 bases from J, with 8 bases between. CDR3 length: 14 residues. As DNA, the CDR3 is TGTGCCAGCAGCGCCGGGCCCTCCTACAATGAGCAGTTCTTC. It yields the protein CASSAGPSYNEQFF.

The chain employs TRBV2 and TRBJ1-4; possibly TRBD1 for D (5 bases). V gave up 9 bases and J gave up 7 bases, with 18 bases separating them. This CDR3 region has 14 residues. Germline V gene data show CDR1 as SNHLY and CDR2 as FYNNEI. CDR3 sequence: CASTQEGTSEKLFF. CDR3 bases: TGTGCCAGTACCCAAGAAGGGACGTCTGAAAAACTGTTTTTT.

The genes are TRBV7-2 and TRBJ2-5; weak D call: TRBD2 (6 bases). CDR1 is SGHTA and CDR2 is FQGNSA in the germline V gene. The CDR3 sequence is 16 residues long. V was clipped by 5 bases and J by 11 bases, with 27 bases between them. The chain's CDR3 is CASSPRGALWNNEQYF. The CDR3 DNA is TGTGCCAGCAGCCCCCGCGGGGCGCTTTGGAACAATGAGCAGTACTTC.

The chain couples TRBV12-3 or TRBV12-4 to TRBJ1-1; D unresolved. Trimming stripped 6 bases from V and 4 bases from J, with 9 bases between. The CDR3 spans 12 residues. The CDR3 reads CASSSTPTEAFF. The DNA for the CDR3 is TGTGCCAGCAGCTCCACACCCACTGAAGCTTTCTTT.

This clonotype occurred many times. The CDR3 loop reads CASSFSGRSYNEQFF. The CDR3 region has the DNA TGTGCCAGCAGCTTTTCGGGGCGCTCCTACAATGAGCAGTTCTTC. The rearrangement links TRBV11-3 to TRBJ2-1; either TRBD1 or TRBD2 may supply D (5 bases each). The V gene lost 3 bases and the J gene lost 0 bases, with 9 bases spanning the gap. In germline, CDR1 is SGHNT, CDR2 YENEEA. The CDR3 length is 15 residues.

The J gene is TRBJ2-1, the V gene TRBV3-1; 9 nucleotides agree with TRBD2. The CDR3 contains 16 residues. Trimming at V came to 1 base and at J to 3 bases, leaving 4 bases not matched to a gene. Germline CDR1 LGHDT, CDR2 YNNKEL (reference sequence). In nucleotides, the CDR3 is TGTGCCAGCAGCCAAGTAGGCGGGAGGGGCTACAATGAGCAGTTCTTC. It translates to CASSQVGGRGYNEQFF.

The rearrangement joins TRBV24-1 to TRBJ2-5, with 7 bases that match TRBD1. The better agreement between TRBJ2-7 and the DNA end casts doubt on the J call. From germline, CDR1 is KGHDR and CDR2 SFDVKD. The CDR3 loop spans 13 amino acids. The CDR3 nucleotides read TGTGCCACCAGTGAATTACAGGGGCGCGAGCAGTACTTC. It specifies CATSELQGREQYF.

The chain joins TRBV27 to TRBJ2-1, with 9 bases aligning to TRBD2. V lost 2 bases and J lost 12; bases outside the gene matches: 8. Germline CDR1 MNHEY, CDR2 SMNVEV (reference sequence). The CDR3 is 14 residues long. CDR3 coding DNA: TGTGCCAGCAGTTTAGGGCTAGCGGGACAGAGGCAGTTCTTC. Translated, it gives CASSLGLAGQRQFF.

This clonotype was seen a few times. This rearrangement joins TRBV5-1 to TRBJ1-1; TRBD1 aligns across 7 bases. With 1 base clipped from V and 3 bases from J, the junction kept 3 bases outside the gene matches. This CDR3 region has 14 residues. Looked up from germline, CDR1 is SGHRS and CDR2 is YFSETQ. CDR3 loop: CASSLQGEDTEAFF. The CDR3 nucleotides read TGCGCCAGCAGCTTGCAGGGGGAGGACACTGAAGCTTTCTTT.

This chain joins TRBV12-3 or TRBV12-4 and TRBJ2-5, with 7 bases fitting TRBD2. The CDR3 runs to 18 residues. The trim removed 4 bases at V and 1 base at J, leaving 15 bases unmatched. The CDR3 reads CASSSMTITPGGQETQYF. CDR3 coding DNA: TGTGCCAGCAGTTCCATGACGATCACTCCGGGAGGCCAAGAGACCCAGTACTTC.